Each of the 7 T cell receptor beta chains below was sequenced from the same sample in a study of T-cell memory formation after mild COVID-19. TCRdb independently ran MiXCR on the 5' RACE reads; one entry per CDR3 protein. The repertoire consists of about 390,000 distinct CDR3 sequences, with approximately 15% occurring once and the leading ten covering roughly 21%. The source material was PBMCs or a T cell subset sorted from them (not recorded which). The origin of the receptors is a young man who had mild COVID-19 (a few samples of this study predate the infection). Cell type and time point are not known.

This clonotype has just a few counts. The V call is TRBV12-3 or TRBV12-4, the J call TRBJ1-2; D is undetermined. Deletions cut 4 bases from V and 4 bases from J, with 13 bases between. There are 14 residues in the CDR3. This chain's CDR3 is CASSSPTGPYGYTF. The CDR3 DNA is TGTGCCAGCAGTTCCCCCACCGGGCCCTATGGCTACACCTTC.

The chain couples TRBV7-2 to TRBJ2-5; D gene unclear. Trimming left V 5 bases short and J 5 bases short, with 12 bases between. CDR1 is SGHTA, CDR2 FQGNSA, per germline. The CDR3 runs 13 residues. CDR3 coding DNA: TGTGCCAGCAGCGCCCAAGCTGTGGAGACCCAGTACTTC. Its protein is CASSAQAVETQYF.

This clonotype has just a few counts. The rearrangement uses TRBV7-8 and TRBJ2-1; the match to TRBD1 covers 8 bases. The CDR3 loop spans 16 amino acids. CDR1 and CDR2 (germline): SGHVS, FQNEAQ. Trimming at V came to 3 bases and at J to 5 bases, leaving 9 bases not matched to a gene. The CDR3 here is CASSFIGQGTHNEQFF. CDR3 DNA: TGTGCCAGCAGCTTCATCGGACAGGGAACACACAATGAGCAGTTCTTC.

This chain uses TRBV7-9 with TRBJ2-3; D remains ambiguous. CDR3 length: 12 residues. Trimming cost V 5 bases and J 4 bases, with 7 bases left between them. Germline V gene sequence: CDR1 SEHNR, CDR2 FQNEAQ (reference sequence). The CDR3 sequence: CASSPIADTQYF. The DNA of the CDR3 is TGTGCCAGCAGCCCAATCGCAGATACGCAGTATTTT.

This clonotype was detected only a few times. The chain joins TRBV20-1 to TRBJ1-2; the match to TRBD1 covers 8 bases. This CDR3 is 13 amino acids long. Germline V gene lookup returns CDR1 DFQATT and CDR2 SNEGSKA (reference sequence). The V gene end was trimmed by 5 bases and the J gene end by 8 bases; junction bases not matched to a gene: 10. The CDR3 nucleotides are TGCAGTGCTTACGGACAGGGCCTGCGGGGCTACACCTTC. Translated: CSAYGQGLRGYTF.

This clonotype was seen more than once but under ten times. V gene TRBV20-1 combines with J gene TRBJ1-2; D is possibly TRBD1 (6 bases). The CDR3 contains 14 residues. With 5 bases removed from V and 0 bases from J, the gap between germline ends came to 13 bases. Germline lookup yields CDR1 DFQATT and CDR2 SNEGSKA (reference sequence). CDR3 region: CSAGRTETNYGYTF. The CDR3 nucleotides are TGCAGTGCTGGCAGGACAGAGACTAACTATGGCTACACCTTC.

This chain uses TRBV10-3 with TRBJ2-1, with D unclear. Trimming took off 7 bases at V and 0 bases at J, with 4 bases between the two ends. The germline gives CDR1 ENHRY, CDR2 SYGVKD. CDR3 length: 12 residues. CDR3 sequence reads: CAINRSYNEQFF. The CDR3, as DNA: TGTGCCATCAACCGCTCCTACAATGAGCAGTTCTTC.